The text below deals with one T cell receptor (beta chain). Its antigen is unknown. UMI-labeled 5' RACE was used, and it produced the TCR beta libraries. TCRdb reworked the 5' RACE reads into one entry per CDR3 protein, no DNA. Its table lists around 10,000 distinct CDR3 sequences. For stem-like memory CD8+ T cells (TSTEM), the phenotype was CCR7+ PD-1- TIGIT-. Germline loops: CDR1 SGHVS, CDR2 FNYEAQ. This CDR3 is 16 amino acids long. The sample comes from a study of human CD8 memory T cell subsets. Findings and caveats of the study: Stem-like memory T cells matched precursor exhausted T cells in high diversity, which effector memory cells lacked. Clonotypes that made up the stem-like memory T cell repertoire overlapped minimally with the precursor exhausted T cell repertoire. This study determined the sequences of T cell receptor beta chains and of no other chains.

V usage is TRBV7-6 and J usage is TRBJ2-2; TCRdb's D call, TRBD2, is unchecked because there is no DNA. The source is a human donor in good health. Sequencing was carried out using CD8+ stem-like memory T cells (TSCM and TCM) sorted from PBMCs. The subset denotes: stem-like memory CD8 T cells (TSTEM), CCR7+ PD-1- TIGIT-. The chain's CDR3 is CASSLRAGGNTGELFF. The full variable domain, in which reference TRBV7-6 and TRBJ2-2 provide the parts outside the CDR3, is GAGVSQSPRYKVTKRGQDVALRCDPISGHVSLYWYRQALGQGPEFLTYFNYEAQQDKSGLPNDRFSAERPEGSISTLTIQRTEQRDSAMYRCASSLRAGGNTGELFFGEGSRLTVL.